This record covers a single T cell receptor beta chain. J lost 2 bases, V lost 3 bases, and 4 bases had no gene match. In germline, CDR1 is MGHRA, CDR2 YSYEKL. The CDR3 runs 15 residues. Original processing methods: Amplification of reference gene primers was used by the study to estimate nucleated cell counts. This table comes from immunoSEQ multiplex PCR, and its TCRdb copy is limited to in-frame clones, with some not included. The DNA gave D and trimming, while V, J and clone size come from that table. The top ten hold less than 25% of the sample, which has some 83,000 clones, approximately 82% seen once. The data were obtained in a study of blood T cell repertoires in COVID-19. The wider study: COVID-19 samples collected from the United States, Italy and Spain covered acute and convalescent phases.

Sequenced sample: peripheral blood. The TCR was taken from a human donor in a cohort sampled during active COVID-19. This chain connects TRBV4-1 to TRBJ2-5, with 9 nucleotides matching TRBD1. The CDR3 loop is CASSQVGTGQETQYF. CDR3 coding DNA: TGCGCCAGCAGCCAGGTGGGGACAGGGCAAGAGACCCAGTACTTC.